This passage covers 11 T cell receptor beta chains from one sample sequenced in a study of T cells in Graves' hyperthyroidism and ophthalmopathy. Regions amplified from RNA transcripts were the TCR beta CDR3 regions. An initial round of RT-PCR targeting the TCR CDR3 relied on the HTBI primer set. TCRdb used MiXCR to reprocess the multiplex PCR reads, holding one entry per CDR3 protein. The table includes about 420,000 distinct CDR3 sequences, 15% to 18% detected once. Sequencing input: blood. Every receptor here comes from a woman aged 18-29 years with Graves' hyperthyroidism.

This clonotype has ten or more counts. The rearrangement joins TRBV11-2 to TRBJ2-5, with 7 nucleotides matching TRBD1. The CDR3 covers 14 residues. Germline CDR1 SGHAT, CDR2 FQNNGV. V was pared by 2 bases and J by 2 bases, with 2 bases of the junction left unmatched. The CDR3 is CASSLWTGQETQYF. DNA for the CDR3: TGTGCCAGCAGCTTATGGACAGGTCAAGAGACCCAGTACTTC.

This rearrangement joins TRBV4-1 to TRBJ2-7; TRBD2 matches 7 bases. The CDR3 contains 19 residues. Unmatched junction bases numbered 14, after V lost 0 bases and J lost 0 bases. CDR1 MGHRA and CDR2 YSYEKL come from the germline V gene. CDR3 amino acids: CASSQDPRTRLARSYEQYF. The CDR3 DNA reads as TGCGCCAGCAGCCAAGATCCGAGGACTAGGCTAGCGCGCTCCTACGAGCAGTACTTC.

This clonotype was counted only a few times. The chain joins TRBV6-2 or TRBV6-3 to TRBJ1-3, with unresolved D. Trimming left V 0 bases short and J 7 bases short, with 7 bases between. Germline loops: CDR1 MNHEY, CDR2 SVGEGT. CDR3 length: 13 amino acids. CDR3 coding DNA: TGTGCCAGCAGTTACTCGAGGGAGAACACCATATATTTT. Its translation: CASSYSRENTIYF.

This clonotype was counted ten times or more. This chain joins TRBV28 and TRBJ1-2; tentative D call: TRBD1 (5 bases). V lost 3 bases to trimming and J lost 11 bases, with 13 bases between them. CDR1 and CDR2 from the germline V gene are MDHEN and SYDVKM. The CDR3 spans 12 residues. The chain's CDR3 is CASSFPGEAYTF. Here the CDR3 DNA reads TGTGCCAGCAGTTTTCCGGGGGAAGCTTACACCTTC.

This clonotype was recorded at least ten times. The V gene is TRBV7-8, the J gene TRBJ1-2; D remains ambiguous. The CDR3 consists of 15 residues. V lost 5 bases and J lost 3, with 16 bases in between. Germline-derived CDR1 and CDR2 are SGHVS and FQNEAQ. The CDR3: CASSPSYVEDYGYTF. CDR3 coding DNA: TGTGCCAGCAGCCCCTCTTATGTGGAGGACTATGGCTACACCTTC.

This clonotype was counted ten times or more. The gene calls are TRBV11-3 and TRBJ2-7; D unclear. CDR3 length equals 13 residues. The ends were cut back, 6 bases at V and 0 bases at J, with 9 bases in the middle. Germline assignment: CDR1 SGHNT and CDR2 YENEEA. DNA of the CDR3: TGTGCCAGCAGGACGGCTAACTCCTACGAGCAGTACTTC. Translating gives CASRTANSYEQYF.

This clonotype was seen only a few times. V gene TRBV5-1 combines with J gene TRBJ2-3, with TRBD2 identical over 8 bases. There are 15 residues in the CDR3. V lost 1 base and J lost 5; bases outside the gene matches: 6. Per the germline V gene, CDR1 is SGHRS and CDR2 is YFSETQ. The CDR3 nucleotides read TGCGCCAGCAGCTTGCCTTCGGCGGGGGGAGATACGCAGTATTTT. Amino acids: CASSLPSAGGDTQYF.

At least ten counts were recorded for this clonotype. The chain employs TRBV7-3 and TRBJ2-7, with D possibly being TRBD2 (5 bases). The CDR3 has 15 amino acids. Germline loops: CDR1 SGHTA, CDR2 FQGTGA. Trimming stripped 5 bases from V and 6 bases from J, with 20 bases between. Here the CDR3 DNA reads TGTGCCAGCAGCCCAGAAAGGACGCGGGTGAGCGAGCAGTACTTC. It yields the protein CASSPERTRVSEQYF.

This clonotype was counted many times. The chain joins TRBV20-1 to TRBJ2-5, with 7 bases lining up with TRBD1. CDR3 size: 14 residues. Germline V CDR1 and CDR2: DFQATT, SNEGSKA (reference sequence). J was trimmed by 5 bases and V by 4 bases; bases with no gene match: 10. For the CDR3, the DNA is TGCAGTGCTACTGGGACAGACCCCATGGAGACCCAGTACTTC. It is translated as CSATGTDPMETQYF.

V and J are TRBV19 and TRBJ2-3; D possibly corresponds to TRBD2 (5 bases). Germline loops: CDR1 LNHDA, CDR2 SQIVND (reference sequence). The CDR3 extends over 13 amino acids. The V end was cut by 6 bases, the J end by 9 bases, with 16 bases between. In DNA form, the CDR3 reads TGTGCCAGTAGGTATTCGGACTGGGCCACGCAGTATTTT. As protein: CASRYSDWATQYF.

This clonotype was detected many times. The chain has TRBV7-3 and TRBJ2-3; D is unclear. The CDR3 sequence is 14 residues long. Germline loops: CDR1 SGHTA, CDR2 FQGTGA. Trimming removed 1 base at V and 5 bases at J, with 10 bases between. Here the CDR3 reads CASSLSQVGDTQYF. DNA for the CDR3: TGTGCCAGCAGCTTAAGCCAGGTGGGAGATACGCAGTATTTT.